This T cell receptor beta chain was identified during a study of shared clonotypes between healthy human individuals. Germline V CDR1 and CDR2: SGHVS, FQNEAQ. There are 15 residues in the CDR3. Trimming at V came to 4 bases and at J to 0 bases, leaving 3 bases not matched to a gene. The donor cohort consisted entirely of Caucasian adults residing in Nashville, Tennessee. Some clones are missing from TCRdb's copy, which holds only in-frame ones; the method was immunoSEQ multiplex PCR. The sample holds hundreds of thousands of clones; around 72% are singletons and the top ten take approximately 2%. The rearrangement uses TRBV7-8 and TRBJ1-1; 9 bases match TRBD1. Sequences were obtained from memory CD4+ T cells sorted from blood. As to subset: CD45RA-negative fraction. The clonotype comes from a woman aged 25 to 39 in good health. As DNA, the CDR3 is TGTGCCAGCAGCTCACAGGGGGCTCTGAACACTGAAGCTTTCTTT. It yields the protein CASSSQGALNTEAFF.